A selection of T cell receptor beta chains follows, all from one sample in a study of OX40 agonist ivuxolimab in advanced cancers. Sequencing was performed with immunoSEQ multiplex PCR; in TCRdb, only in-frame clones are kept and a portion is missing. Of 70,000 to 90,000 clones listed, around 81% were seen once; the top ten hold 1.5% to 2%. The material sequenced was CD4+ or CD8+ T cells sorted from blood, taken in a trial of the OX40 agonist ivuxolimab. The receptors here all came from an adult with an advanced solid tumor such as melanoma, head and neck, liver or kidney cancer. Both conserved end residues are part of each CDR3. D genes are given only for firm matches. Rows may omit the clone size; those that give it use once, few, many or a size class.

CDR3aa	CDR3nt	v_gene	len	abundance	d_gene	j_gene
CASSVVTDTQYF	TGTGCCAGCAGCGTAGTAACAGATACGCAGTATTTT	TRBV9	12	.	.	TRBJ2-3
CASSLRSQGARETQYF	TGTGCCAGCAGCTTGCGGTCACAGGGGGCAAGGGAGACCCAGTACTTC	TRBV7-8	16	once	TRBD1	TRBJ2-5
CASSQDHRATNEKLFF	TGCGCCAGCAGCCAAGATCACAGAGCAACTAATGAAAAACTGTTTTTT	TRBV4-3	16	.	.	TRBJ1-4
CASSRQRGALETQYF	TGTGCCAGCTCGCGGCAGCGGGGGGCCCTAGAGACCCAGTACTTC	TRBV18	15	.	TRBD2	TRBJ2-5
CASSPRGLDGYEQYF	TGTGCCAGTAGTCCTAGAGGGCTCGATGGTTACGAGCAGTACTTC	TRBV19	15	.	.	TRBJ2-7
CASKWDNNQPQHF	TGTGCCAGCAAATGGGATAACAATCAGCCCCAGCATTTT	TRBV2	13	.	.	TRBJ1-5
CASSISLGSGMNEQFF	TGTGCCAGTAGTATTAGCCTCGGGAGCGGGATGAATGAGCAGTTCTTC	TRBV19	16	.	TRBD2	TRBJ2-1
CASSSRLAGGTGELFF	TGTGCCAGCAGCTCCCGACTAGCCGGAGGGACCGGGGAGCTGTTTTTT	TRBV11-3	16	.	TRBD2	TRBJ2-2
CASSSQRGGQSEQFF	TGTGCCAGCAGCTCTCAGCGGGGGGGCCAAAGCGAGCAGTTCTTC	TRBV7-3	15	.	TRBD2	TRBJ2-1
CASSPYQGTVSPLHF	TGTGCCAGCAGCCCCTACCAGGGGACAGTATCACCCCTCCACTTT	TRBV16	15	.	TRBD1	TRBJ1-6
CASSLAGSSYEQYF	TGTGCCAGCTCACTAGCGGGTTCCTCCTACGAGCAGTACTTC	TRBV18	14	.	TRBD2	TRBJ2-7
CAWSGSSDEQYF	TGTGCCTGGAGCGGGAGTAGCGACGAGCAGTACTTC	TRBV30	12	.	.	TRBJ2-7
CASSETSGNTGELFF	TGTGCCAGCAGTGAGACTAGCGGGAACACCGGGGAGCTGTTTTTT	TRBV6-4	15	few	TRBD2	TRBJ2-2
CASSIVTTSWGTDTQYF	TGTGCCAGTAGTATAGTGACTACCTCTTGGGGTACAGATACGCAGTATTTT	TRBV19	17	.	.	TRBJ2-3
CASSPGSGANYGYTF	TGCGCCAGCAGCCCGGGATCCGGGGCTAACTATGGCTACACCTTC	TRBV4-1	15	.	.	TRBJ1-2
CASSLPDRNTEAFF	TGTGCCAGCAGTTTACCTGACAGGAACACTGAAGCTTTCTTT	TRBV28	14	.	.	TRBJ1-1
CASSASGVLGEQYF	TGTGCCAGCTCTGCGAGCGGGGTTTTGGGCGAGCAGTACTTC	TRBV18	14	.	TRBD2	TRBJ2-7
CASRRDLRETQYF	TGTGCCAGCAGAAGGGACCTTAGGGAGACCCAGTACTTC	TRBV4-2	13	few	.	TRBJ2-5
CASSDTSDTYEQYF	TGTGCCAGCTCGGACACGTCGGATACCTACGAGCAGTACTTC	TRBV18	14	.	.	TRBJ2-7
CASSPPFGGDSYEQYF	TGTGCCAGCAGCCCCCCTTTTGGGGGCGACTCCTACGAGCAGTACTTC	TRBV28	16	.	.	TRBJ2-7
CASSVGGTSLNEQFF	TGTGCCAGCAGCGTAGGAGGGACTAGTCTCAATGAGCAGTTCTTC	TRBV9	15	.	TRBD2	TRBJ2-1
CASSTRRDRANYGYTF	TGTGCCAGTAGTACACGTCGGGACAGGGCTAACTATGGCTACACCTTC	TRBV19	16	.	TRBD1	TRBJ1-2
CASSSRAGGIDTQYF	TGTGCCAGCAGCTCTAGAGCGGGGGGTATTGATACGCAGTATTTT	TRBV14	15	.	TRBD2	TRBJ2-3
CASKQYQNEQFF	TGCGCCAGCAAACAATACCAGAATGAGCAGTTCTTC	TRBV5-1	12	.	.	TRBJ2-1
CATRGATNEKLFF	TGTGCCACCAGGGGTGCAACTAATGAAAAACTGTTTTTT	TRBV19	13	.	.	TRBJ1-4
CASSHPGQGEESPLHF	TGTGCCAGCAGCCACCCTGGACAGGGTGAAGAATCACCCCTCCACTTT	TRBV4-2	16	.	TRBD1	TRBJ1-6
CSAPRGQQAFF	TGCAGTGCTCCCCGGGGGCAGCAAGCTTTCTTT	TRBV20-1	11	.	.	TRBJ1-1
CAWSFKIMNTEAFF	TGTGCCTGGAGCTTCAAGATTATGAATACTGAAGCTTTCTTT	TRBV30	14	.	.	TRBJ1-1
CASGQGLNEQFF	TGTGCCAGTGGACAGGGTCTCAATGAGCAGTTCTTC	TRBV19	12	.	TRBD1	TRBJ2-1
CASTPLGQTGNTIYF	TGTGCCAGCACCCCACTCGGACAAACCGGAAACACCATATATTTT	TRBV6-5	15	.	.	TRBJ1-3
CASSITVRETQYF	TGTGCCAGTAGTATAACGGTCCGGGAGACCCAGTACTTC	TRBV19	13	once	.	TRBJ2-5
CASSQRDINSYEQYF	TGTGCCAGCAGCCAACGGGACATTAACTCCTACGAGCAGTACTTC	TRBV14	15	.	.	TRBJ2-7
CASSVLTRTGWGCEQYF	TGTGCCAGCAGCGTACTGACCAGGACAGGATGGGGCTGCGAGCAGTACTTC	TRBV9	17	.	TRBD1	TRBJ2-7
CASSVGLAGAETQYF	TGTGCCAGCAGCGTAGGTCTAGCGGGAGCAGAGACCCAGTACTTC	TRBV9	15	.	TRBD2	TRBJ2-5
CASSLVAGSNEQFF	TGTGCCAGCAGCTTAGTGGCCGGAAGCAATGAGCAGTTCTTC	TRBV11-3	14	.	.	TRBJ2-1
CASSLAQGGVEQFF	TGCGCCAGCAGCTTGGCCCAGGGTGGCGTCGAGCAGTTCTTC	TRBV5-1	14	.	.	TRBJ2-1
CASSEYVLAGGTRYNEQFF	TGTGCCAGCAGTGAATACGTCCTAGCGGGAGGTACGAGGTACAATGAGCAGTTCTTC	TRBV6-1	19	.	TRBD2	TRBJ2-1
CASSSSSYNEQFF	TGTGCCAGCAGCTCTAGCTCCTACAATGAGCAGTTCTTC	TRBV7-2	13	.	.	TRBJ2-1
CASTREMNTEAFF	TGTGCCAGCACCAGGGAGATGAACACTGAAGCTTTCTTT	TRBV7-6	13	.	.	TRBJ1-1
CASSRPGQVTTEAFF	TGTGCCAGCAGTAGACCGGGACAGGTGACCACTGAAGCTTTCTTT	TRBV6-5	15	.	TRBD1	TRBJ1-1
CASSEGATDTQYF	TGTGCCAGCAGTGAAGGAGCTACAGATACGCAGTATTTT	TRBV6-1	13	.	.	TRBJ2-3
CASSPLSNQPQHF	TGTGCCAGCAGCCCCCTATCCAATCAGCCCCAGCATTTT	TRBV7-9	13	few	.	TRBJ1-5
CASSLGQGAYEQYF	TGTGCCAGCAGCCTTGGACAGGGGGCCTACGAGCAGTACTTC	TRBV14	14	few	TRBD1	TRBJ2-7
CASSEGISGPSYNEQFF	TGTGCCAGCAGTGAAGGGATCTCGGGGCCCTCCTACAATGAGCAGTTCTTC	TRBV6-1	17	.	.	TRBJ2-1